This TCR beta chain is from a study of blood T cell repertoires in COVID-19. This clone has just one count. Germline CDR1 SGHTA, CDR2 FQGNSA. The CDR3 totals 19 residues. The V and J ends lost 8 bases and 7 bases, in that order; junction bases with no gene match: 19. In the original workflow: Amplification of reference gene primers was used by the study to estimate nucleated cell counts. The protocol was immunoSEQ multiplex PCR, while the TCRdb copy is restricted to in-frame clones and leaves out a portion. V and J calls and clone size are those listed in that table; D and trimming were worked out from the DNA. The sample has 200,000 to 300,000 clones; roughly 80% are singletons.

V gene TRBV7-2 combines with J gene TRBJ1-6; 11 nucleotides line up with TRBD1. The source of this sequence is a young woman with acute or convalescent COVID-19. Source material: peripheral blood. The CDR3 region has the DNA TGTGCCAGCGGTCAAGCCCGGGACAGGGGGATTTGGGCGAATTCACCCCTCCACTTT. Amino acid sequence: CASGQARDRGIWANSPLHF.